These T cell receptor beta chains were read from a single sample in a study of T cell responses to AZD1222 COVID-19 vaccine. Some clones are missing from TCRdb's copy, which holds only in-frame ones; the method was immunoSEQ multiplex PCR. The sample carries just under 150,000 clones, nearly 90% recorded once. Here the sequenced sample was peripheral blood, taken 28 days after the second dose of the MenACWY control vaccine. The origin of the receptors is an adult who received the MenACWY meningococcal vaccine as a control. Both conserved end residues are part of each CDR3. D genes are given only for firm matches. Clone size appears in some rows only: once, few, many, or a class for an expanded clone.

TRBJ1-2,TRBV24-1,NA,NA,CATSDPESPNYGYTF,TGTGCCACCAGTGACCCCGAGTCACCCAACTATGGCTACACCTTC
TRBJ2-1,TRBV11-3,TRBD2,NA,CASSSGLTSGSINEQFF,TGTGCCAGCAGCTCCGGATTGACTAGCGGGAGTATCAATGAGCAGTTCTTC
TRBJ2-7,TRBV2,NA,NA,CASTTAYEQYF,TGTGCCAGCACAACAGCATACGAGCAGTACTTC
TRBJ1-5,TRBV6-5,TRBD1,once,CASSQTGVGQPQHF,TGTGCCAGCAGTCAAACAGGGGTTGGACAGCCCCAGCATTTT
TRBJ1-5,TRBV9,NA,NA,CASSVGKNPNQPQHF,TGTGCCAGCAGCGTAGGGAAGAACCCTAATCAGCCCCAGCATTTT
TRBJ1-1,TRBV5-5,NA,NA,CASSIREPLVAFF,TGTGCCAGCAGCATTCGGGAGCCACTTGTAGCTTTCTTT
TRBJ2-7,TRBV5-1,NA,NA,CASSLEPGTSRYEQYF,TGCGCCAGCAGCTTGGAGCCTGGCACTAGCAGGTACGAGCAGTACTTC
TRBJ2-1,TRBV14,NA,NA,CASSLDWGPYNEQFF,TGTGCCAGCAGCCTCGACTGGGGGCCCTACAATGAGCAGTTCTTC
TRBJ2-3,TRBV11-3,TRBD2,NA,CASSLAPGGPRDTQYF,TGTGCCAGCAGCTTAGCCCCGGGAGGGCCCCGAGATACGCAGTATTTT
TRBJ1-4,TRBV6-5,NA,once,CASSYSRLNEKLFF,TGTGCCAGCAGTTACTCCAGGCTTAATGAAAAACTGTTTTTT
TRBJ1-3,TRBV9,TRBD1,few,CASSLGQGSGNTIYF,TGTGCCAGCAGCTTGGGACAGGGCTCTGGAAACACCATATATTTT
TRBJ2-5,TRBV9,NA,once,CASSVEVGETQYF,TGTGCCAGCAGCGTAGAAGTTGGGGAGACCCAGTACTTC
TRBJ1-2,TRBV28,TRBD1,NA,CASSPGDRYGGYTF,TGTGCCAGCAGTCCGGGGGACAGATATGGGGGCTACACCTTC
TRBJ1-5,TRBV30,TRBD1,NA,CAWSNAGGQPQHF,TGTGCCTGGAGTAACGCAGGGGGCCAGCCCCAGCATTTT
TRBJ1-5,TRBV5-5,TRBD1,NA,CASSRRTGDYQPQHF,TGTGCCAGCAGCCGTCGGACAGGGGACTATCAGCCCCAGCATTTT
TRBJ1-4,TRBV6-2/TRBV6-3,NA,NA,CASSPRDGKMFF,TGTGCCAGCAGCCCCCGGGACGGAAAGATGTTTTTT
TRBJ2-1,TRBV9,TRBD2,NA,CASSVGTLAGVRNEQFF,TGTGCCAGCAGCGTGGGTACTCTAGCGGGGGTCCGAAATGAGCAGTTCTTC
TRBJ2-1,TRBV24-1,TRBD1,NA,CATSDRGQGNSYNEQFF,TGTGCCACCAGTGACAGGGGACAGGGGAACTCCTACAATGAGCAGTTCTTC
TRBJ2-5,TRBV5-1,NA,NA,CASSLVGWGRETQYF,TGCGCCAGCAGCTTGGTGGGCTGGGGGCGCGAGACCCAGTACTTC
TRBJ1-3,TRBV9,NA,NA,CASSGAGASGNTIYF,TGTGCCAGCAGCGGTGCAGGGGCCTCTGGAAACACCATATATTTT
TRBJ1-2,TRBV3-1/TRBV3-2,NA,NA,CASSQERDPIPYGYTF,TGTGCCAGCAGCCAAGAAAGGGACCCAATCCCCTATGGCTACACCTTC
TRBJ2-3,TRBV19,NA,NA,CASSRTDTQYF,TGTGCCAGTAGCCGGACAGATACGCAGTATTTT
TRBJ2-5,TRBV27,TRBD1,NA,CASRFGTVYPKETQYF,TGTGCCAGCAGATTCGGGACAGTTTATCCGAAGGAGACCCAGTACTTC
TRBJ1-2,TRBV28,NA,NA,CASSAPGDNYGYTF,TGTGCCAGCAGTGCCCCCGGGGATAACTATGGCTACACCTTC
TRBJ1-2,TRBV6-1,TRBD1,NA,CASSETRDRGANYGYTF,TGTGCCAGCAGTGAAACACGGGACAGGGGAGCTAACTATGGCTACACCTTC
TRBJ1-1,TRBV5-1,TRBD1,NA,CASSPGYRGWSAEAFF,TGCGCCAGCAGCCCGGGGTACAGGGGCTGGAGCGCTGAAGCTTTCTTT
TRBJ2-5,TRBV14,TRBD1,NA,CASSQDTMRGRETQYF,TGTGCCAGCAGCCAAGACACAATGAGGGGGCGTGAGACCCAGTACTTC
TRBJ1-1,TRBV6-5,NA,NA,CASSPSRGLAFF,TGTGCCAGCAGTCCTTCTAGGGGGTTAGCTTTCTTT
TRBJ2-3,TRBV7-2,NA,NA,CASSYPSATGGTQYF,TGTGCCAGCAGCTATCCCTCGGCTACCGGGGGTACGCAGTATTTT
TRBJ1-2,TRBV27,NA,NA,CASSLKPYVNYGYTF,TGTGCCAGCAGTTTAAAGCCCTACGTTAACTATGGCTACACCTTC
TRBJ1-5,TRBV12-5,TRBD1,NA,CASALQGATNQPQHF,TGTGCTAGTGCCCTACAGGGGGCGACCAATCAGCCCCAGCATTTT
TRBJ2-5,TRBV24-1,NA,NA,CATRSGDSGETQYF,TGTGCCACCAGGTCTGGGGACTCGGGGGAGACCCAGTACTTC
TRBJ2-3,TRBV4-2,TRBD2,NA,CVTPGEGIVDTQYF,TGTGTCACGCCTGGGGAGGGGATAGTTGATACGCAGTATTTT
TRBJ2-1,TRBV7-2,NA,NA,CASSSKGGSYNEQFF,TGTGCCAGCAGCTCTAAGGGGGGCTCCTACAATGAGCAGTTCTTC
TRBJ1-1,TRBV9,NA,NA,CASSGQVGTEAFF,TGTGCCAGCAGCGGACAAGTGGGCACTGAAGCTTTCTTT
TRBJ2-7,TRBV6-5,TRBD2,NA,CASRDVSGGRHEQYF,TGTGCCAGCAGAGACGTGTCGGGGGGGCGACACGAGCAGTACTTC
TRBJ2-2,TRBV7-6,NA,NA,CASSWARGGELFF,TGTGCCAGCAGCTGGGCCCGGGGCGGGGAGCTGTTTTTT
TRBJ1-1,TRBV11-3,NA,once,CASSLVLGREAFF,TGTGCCAGCAGCTTAGTCTTAGGTCGTGAAGCTTTCTTT
TRBJ1-1,TRBV18,NA,NA,CASSQRQDMNTEAFF,TGTGCCAGCTCTCAGAGACAGGACATGAACACTGAAGCTTTCTTT
TRBJ2-5,TRBV30,NA,NA,CAWSAEQETQYF,TGTGCCTGGAGTGCAGAGCAAGAGACCCAGTACTTC
TRBJ2-7,TRBV5-6,TRBD1,once,CASRPTGVGTYEQYF,TGTGCCAGCAGACCGACAGGGGTAGGGACCTACGAGCAGTACTTC
TRBJ1-3,TRBV7-2,NA,NA,CASSLLWGARNTIYF,TGTGCCAGCAGCTTACTCTGGGGGGCTAGAAACACCATATATTTT
TRBJ1-6,TRBV5-4,NA,NA,CASSSGDSPLHF,TGTGCCAGCAGCTCAGGGGATTCACCCCTCCACTTT
TRBJ1-5,TRBV28,NA,NA,CASSQRSPQHF,TGTGCCAGCAGCCAGCGCAGTCCCCAGCATTTT
TRBJ1-1,TRBV6-2/TRBV6-3,NA,NA,CASSYPPQEAFF,TGTGCCAGCAGTTACCCCCCACAAGAAGCTTTCTTT
TRBJ2-2,TRBV19,NA,NA,CASSLPPGSGELFF,TGTGCCAGTAGTCTGCCCCCGGGGAGTGGGGAGCTGTTTTTT